Listed below are T cell receptor beta chains from one sample, sequenced in a study of patients and donors after allogeneic stem cell transplantation. TCRdb re-derived calls from the RT-PCR reads in MiXCR, one entry per CDR3 protein. The table records about 200,000 distinct CDR3 sequences, around 40% of them present only once. The sequenced sample consisted of blood, either unsorted or a sorted T cell fraction (not recorded which). These receptors originate from a human donor who was either an allogeneic HSCT recipient or a stem cell or donor lymphocyte infusion donor (not recorded which). It is not recorded whose cells these are; they may come from a transplant donor. CDR3s include the opening cysteine and the closing phenylalanine or tryptophan. Fields, in order: D gene, V gene, J gene, clone size, CDR3 DNA, CDR3 protein. The D gene is left open where the match is weak. The listing skips clone size in some rows; elsewhere it reads once, few, many or a size class.

>-|TRBV12-3/TRBV12-4|TRBJ1-3|few
TGTGCCAGCAGCTCATGGGTTAGAGAACGAAACACCATATATTTT
CASSSWVRERNTIYF
>-|TRBV20-1|TRBJ2-1|-
TGCAGTGCTCCCAGGGTACGAGGGAATGAGCAGTTCTTC
CSAPRVRGNEQFF
>-|TRBV28|TRBJ1-6|few
TGTGCCAGCAGTTCACAGGGTTATAATTCACCCCTCCACTTT
CASSSQGYNSPLHF
>-|TRBV9|TRBJ1-1|few
TGTGCCAGCAGCGCCGACGGACGCCCGAACACTGAAGCTTTCTTT
CASSADGRPNTEAFF
>-|TRBV20-1|TRBJ1-2|-
TGCAGTGCTAGAGGTGACCTTAACTATGGCTACACCTTC
CSARGDLNYGYTF
>-|TRBV6-1|TRBJ1-2|few
TGTGCCAGCAGGGAAACCAACTATGGCTACACCTTC
CASRETNYGYTF
>-|TRBV21-1|TRBJ1-2|-
TGTGCCAGCAGCAAAGTAGTTTGGACAGCTGGCTACACCTTC
CASSKVVWTAGYTF
>-|TRBV3-1|TRBJ1-1|-
TGTGCCAGCAGCCAAGCCGACAGGAACACTGAAGCTTTCTTT
CASSQADRNTEAFF
>-|TRBV12-3/TRBV12-4|TRBJ2-1|-
TGTGCCAGCAGTAAGTTCAATGAGCAGTTCTTC
CASSKFNEQFF
>TRBD2|TRBV7-8|TRBJ2-2|-
TGTGCCAGCAGCCCCTATAGCGGGGGGGCCGGCACCGGGGAGCTGTTTTTT
CASSPYSGGAGTGELFF
>-|TRBV25-1|TRBJ1-6|-
TGTGCCAGCAGTGAACGAGGAAGGTGGGATTCACCCCTCCACTTT
CASSERGRWDSPLHF
>TRBD2|TRBV7-9|TRBJ2-3|once
TGTGCCAGCAGCTTATTCGGGGGGACGACCACAGATACGCAGTATTTT
CASSLFGGTTTDTQYF
>-|TRBV15|TRBJ1-5|-
TGTGCCACCAGCAGAGAATGGTGGGATAGCAATCAGCCCCAGCATTTT
CATSREWWDSNQPQHF
>-|TRBV6-2/TRBV6-3|TRBJ2-2|few
TGTGCCAGCAGCGAGTATGGGACGGTGACGAACACCGGGGAGCTGTTTTTT
CASSEYGTVTNTGELFF
>-|TRBV6-5|TRBJ1-6|few
TGTGCCAGCAGTTACCGCCTGGGTCGAAGCTCCTATAATTCACCCCTCCACTTT
CASSYRLGRSSYNSPLHF
>-|TRBV20-1|TRBJ1-1|-
TGCAGTGCTTTAGGACAGAAGAACACTGAAGCTTTCTTT
CSALGQKNTEAFF
>TRBD1|TRBV12-3/TRBV12-4|TRBJ1-4|few
TGTGCCAGCAGTTTGCACGACAGGGCCACTGAAAAACTGTTTTTT
CASSLHDRATEKLFF
>-|TRBV20-1|TRBJ1-1|few
TGCAGTGCTAGGGGGAAGAGTGAAGCTTTCTTT
CSARGKSEAFF
>TRBD1|TRBV12-3/TRBV12-4|TRBJ1-2|-
TGTGCCAGCAGTCCCAGGGACAGAGCTAACTATGGCTACACCTTC
CASSPRDRANYGYTF
>-|TRBV5-6|TRBJ1-2|-
TGTGCCAGCACCCAACAGGGCTATGGCTACACCTTC
CASTQQGYGYTF
>-|TRBV9|TRBJ1-5|-
TGTGCCAGCAGCGTAGACGGGGGCGGACATCAGCCCCAGCATTTT
CASSVDGGGHQPQHF
>-|TRBV20-1|TRBJ1-1|-
TGCAGTGCTAGCCGAGAGGGAAGGGAAGCTTTCTTT
CSASREGREAFF
>-|TRBV20-1|TRBJ2-3|few
TGCAGTGCTAGAGAACCGGCGGTCAGCACAGATACGCAGTATTTT
CSAREPAVSTDTQYF
>TRBD1|TRBV9|TRBJ1-6|-
TGTGCCAGCAGCTCAACCGGGACAGCTAATTCACCCCTCCACTTT
CASSSTGTANSPLHF
>-|TRBV29-1|TRBJ1-2|few
TGCAGCGTTGTGGCTGAGTGGCAGCAACTCAATCGCTTC
CSVVAEWQQLNRF
>TRBD1|TRBV7-4|TRBJ1-4|-
TGTGCCAGCAGCCAAAAAAGACAGGGGAAAACTAATGAAAAACTGTTTTTT
CASSQKRQGKTNEKLFF
>-|TRBV4-1|TRBJ1-1|-
TGCGCCACCCGGGACCTGAACACTGAAGCTTTCTTT
CATRDLNTEAFF
>-|TRBV20-1|TRBJ2-4|-
TGCAGTGCTAGAGTACGCCCCATTCAGTACTTC
CSARVRPIQYF
>TRBD1|TRBV5-5|TRBJ2-7|-
TGTGCCAGCAGCGAAGCCTTAGGGCAGGGGGCCTACGAGCAGTACTTC
CASSEALGQGAYEQYF
>-|TRBV20-1|TRBJ1-2|few
TGCAGTGCTAGAGGTGCGAGGGCAGGGGATGGCTACACCTTC
CSARGARAGDGYTF
>-|TRBV9|TRBJ1-3|once
TGTGCCAGCAGCCCCCCTGGGGGGGGAAACACCATATATTTT
CASSPPGGGNTIYF
>TRBD1|TRBV12-3/TRBV12-4|TRBJ1-2|few
TGTGCCAGCAGTACGGGGACAGGGGGCTATGGCTACACCTTC
CASSTGTGGYGYTF
>-|TRBV28|TRBJ2-7|-
TGTGCCAGCAGTTTCCGGGGGCCACAATACGAGCAGTACTTC
CASSFRGPQYEQYF
>-|TRBV5-1|TRBJ1-5|-
TGCGCCAGCAGCTTGGACGGGTTGGGCAATCAGCCCCAGCATTTT
CASSLDGLGNQPQHF
>-|TRBV12-3/TRBV12-4|TRBJ1-1|-
TGTGCCAGCAGCCCCCTCAAGAACACTGAAGCTTTCTTT
CASSPLKNTEAFF
>-|TRBV4-1|TRBJ2-3|-
TGCGCCAGCAGCCCCCACGGGAGCGGCACAGATACGCAGTATTTT
CASSPHGSGTDTQYF
>-|TRBV5-1|TRBJ2-7|-
TGCGCCAGCAGCTCGTCAGGGTACGGGCTCGACGAGCAGTACTTC
CASSSSGYGLDEQYF
>-|TRBV12-3/TRBV12-4|TRBJ1-4|few
TGTGCCAGCAGTTTAGCGTCGAGGGCTTATGAAAAACTGTTTTTT
CASSLASRAYEKLFF
>TRBD2|TRBV9|TRBJ2-2|few
TGTGCCAGCAGCGTTGCGGGGGTGGACACCGGGGAGCTGTTTTTT
CASSVAGVDTGELFF
>TRBD1|TRBV9|TRBJ1-1|-
TGTGCCAGCAGCGCGACAGGGATGAACACTGAAGCTTTCTTT
CASSATGMNTEAFF
>-|TRBV25-1|TRBJ1-1|few
TGTGCCAGCATCCACAGGGCCGGCACTGAAGCTTTCTTT
CASIHRAGTEAFF
>-|TRBV7-9|TRBJ2-5|-
TGTGCCAGCAGCTTAGGGGCAGCAGAGACCCAGTACTTC
CASSLGAAETQYF
>TRBD1|TRBV9|TRBJ2-2|-
TGTGCCAGCAGCACGGGACAGGGGAACGAGCTGTTTTTT
CASSTGQGNELFF
>-|TRBV4-2|TRBJ1-5|few
TGTGCCAGCAGCCAAATGACAGGAGGCCAGCCCCAGCATTTT
CASSQMTGGQPQHF
>TRBD1|TRBV18|TRBJ1-6|-
TGTGCCAGCTCACCACCCGCAGGGGGCCGTAATTCACCCCTCCACTTT
CASSPPAGGRNSPLHF
>TRBD1|TRBV6-4|TRBJ1-2|-
TGTGCCACCCATTACCGGGACAGGTCCTATGGCTACACCTTC
CATHYRDRSYGYTF
>-|TRBV7-9|TRBJ1-1|few
TGTGCCAGCAGCCTCTTGGACACTGAAGCTTTCTTT
CASSLLDTEAFF
>-|TRBV5-4|TRBJ1-2|few
TGTGCCAGCAGCAAGACAGGAACCTATGGCTACACCTTC
CASSKTGTYGYTF
>-|TRBV6-5|TRBJ1-1|-
TGTGCCAGCAGGGTGGGGCTGAACACTGAAGCTTTCTTT
CASRVGLNTEAFF
>-|TRBV12-3/TRBV12-4|TRBJ1-6|-
TGTGCCAGCAGCCTAGCCAACACAGGGAATTCACCCCTCCACTTT
CASSLANTGNSPLHF
>TRBD1|TRBV20-1|TRBJ1-6|-
TGCAGTGCTCTAGGACAGGGGAGTGCGAATTCACCCCTCCACTTT
CSALGQGSANSPLHF
>-|TRBV20-1|TRBJ2-1|few
TGCAGTGCTAGAGATCGAATAGTCACTGATGAGCAGTTCTTC
CSARDRIVTDEQFF
>-|TRBV10-3|TRBJ2-2|-
TGTGCCATCAGCCTGACTCCCTCAACCGGGGAGCTGTTTTTT
CAISLTPSTGELFF